This T cell receptor beta chain is from a study of blood T cell repertoires in COVID-19. The wider study: PBMCs, B-cell-depleted T cells, or T cells provided the cDNA or gDNA that made up the material.

Participants came from 20 to 25 US areas, aged about 18 to 95 years. Recovered participants had two consecutive negative NP/OP PCR tests, healthcare professional clearance, or symptom resolution. Produced via immunoSEQ multiplex PCR; TCRdb's table is partial and in-frame only. This table holds hundreds of thousands of clones, 75% to 90% found once. CDR1 is KGHSH, CDR2 LQKENI, per germline. The CDR3 has 16 amino acids. Trimming cost V 3 bases and J 4 bases; bases outside gene matches: 6. Material: PBMCs or T cells enriched from blood (not recorded which). This TCR was sampled from a man between 18 and 29 years old who had recovered from COVID-19. The chain uses TRBV18 and TRBJ1-3, with TRBD1 matching 10 bases. CDR3 sequence reads: CASSPPGTGVGNTIYF. DNA of the CDR3: TGTGCCAGCTCACCTCCTGGGACAGGGGTCGGAAACACCATATATTTT.